This entry describes one T cell receptor (beta chain). The sample belongs to a study of blood T cell repertoires in COVID-19. Background on the study: Acute and convalescent COVID-19 specimens originated in the United States, Italy and Spain. PBMCs, B-cell-depleted T cells, or T cells provided the cDNA or gDNA that made up the material.

The protocol was immunoSEQ multiplex PCR, while the TCRdb copy is restricted to in-frame clones and leaves out a portion. Among more than 50,000 clones, approximately 85% were seen once, and the ten largest hold around 13%. The germline CDR1 and CDR2 sequences are SEHNR and FQNEAQ (reference sequence). CDR3 length: 16 residues. Trimming pared 6 bases from V and 2 bases from J, leaving 14 bases between. This chain connects TRBV7-9 to TRBJ2-6; D might be TRBD1 (7 bases). The TCR originated in a human donor in a cohort sampled during active COVID-19. Material for sequencing was peripheral blood. The CDR3 reads CASRGRGAPGANVLTF. The CDR3 DNA follows: TGTGCCAGCAGGGGCAGGGGGGCTCCTGGGGCCAACGTCCTGACTTTC.